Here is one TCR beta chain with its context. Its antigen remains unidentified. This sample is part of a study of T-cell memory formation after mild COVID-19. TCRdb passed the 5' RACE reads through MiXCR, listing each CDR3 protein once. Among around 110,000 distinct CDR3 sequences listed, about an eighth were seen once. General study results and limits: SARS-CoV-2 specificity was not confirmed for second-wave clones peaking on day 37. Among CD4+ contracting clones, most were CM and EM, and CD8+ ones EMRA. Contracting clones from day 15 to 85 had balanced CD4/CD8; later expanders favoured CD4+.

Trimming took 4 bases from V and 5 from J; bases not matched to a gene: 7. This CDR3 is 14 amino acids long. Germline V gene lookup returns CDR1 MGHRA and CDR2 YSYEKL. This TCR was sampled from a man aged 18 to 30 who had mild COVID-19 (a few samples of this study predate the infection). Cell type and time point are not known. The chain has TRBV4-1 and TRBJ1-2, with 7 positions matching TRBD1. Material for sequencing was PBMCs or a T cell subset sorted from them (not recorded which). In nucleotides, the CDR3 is TGCGCCAGCAGCCCGGCAGGGGGTTGGTATGGCTACACCTTC. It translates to CASSPAGGWYGYTF.